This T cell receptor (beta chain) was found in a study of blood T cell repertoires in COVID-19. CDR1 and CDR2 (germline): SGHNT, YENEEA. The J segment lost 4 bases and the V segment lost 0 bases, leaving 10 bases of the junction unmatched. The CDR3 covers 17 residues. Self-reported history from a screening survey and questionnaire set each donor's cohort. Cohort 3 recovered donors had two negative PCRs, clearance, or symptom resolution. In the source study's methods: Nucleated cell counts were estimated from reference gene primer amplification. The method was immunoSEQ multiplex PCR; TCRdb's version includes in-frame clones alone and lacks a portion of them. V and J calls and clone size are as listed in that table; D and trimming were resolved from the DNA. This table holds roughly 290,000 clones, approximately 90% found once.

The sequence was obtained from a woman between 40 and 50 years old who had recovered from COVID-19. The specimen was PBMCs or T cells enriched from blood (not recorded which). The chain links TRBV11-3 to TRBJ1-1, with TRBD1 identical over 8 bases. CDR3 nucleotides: TGTGCCAGCAGCTTAGAAACAGGGGGGGGTGTCGGCACTGAAGCTTTCTTT. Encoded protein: CASSLETGGGVGTEAFF.